Listed here is a single T cell receptor beta chain. TCRdb re-called the 5' RACE reads and catalogs CDR3 proteins one per entry, DNA excluded. This listing includes about 300,000 distinct CDR3 sequences. The sample originates from a study of monozygotic twins with inflammatory bowel disease. The clonotype was recovered from a human donor with ulcerative colitis or Crohn's disease, or a healthy co-twin of an affected twin (not recorded which). The sequencing input was blood.

The CDR3 region is CASSLGGPRGQYF. The chain couples TRBV7-2 to TRBJ2-7; TCRdb's assignment of TRBD1 cannot be checked, as there is no DNA. This CDR3 has 13 residues. Germline V CDR1 and CDR2: SGHTA, FQGNSA.